The source of this TCR beta chain is a study of blood T cell repertoires in COVID-19. The wider study: Material from acute and convalescent COVID-19 was sourced from the United States, Italy and Spain. PBMCs, B-cell-depleted T cells, or T cells were the source of the cDNA or gDNA that made up the material.

The V and J ends lost 4 bases and 7 bases, in that order; junction bases with no gene match: 9. The CDR3 spans 15 residues. Germline V gene sequence: CDR1 MNHEY, CDR2 SVGAGI. The protocol was immunoSEQ multiplex PCR, while the TCRdb copy is restricted to in-frame clones and leaves out a portion. The data show some 150,000 clones, with roughly nine tenths seen just once and approximately 3% held by the top ten. The V gene is TRBV6-5, the J gene TRBJ1-2; 10 bases are a match to TRBD1. The material sequenced was peripheral blood. This sequence was found in a man between 60 and 75 years old with acute or convalescent COVID-19. CDR3 nucleotide sequence: TGTGCCAGCAGTTCCGCCGGGACAGGGGCGGTTGGCTACACCTTC. This translates into CASSSAGTGAVGYTF.